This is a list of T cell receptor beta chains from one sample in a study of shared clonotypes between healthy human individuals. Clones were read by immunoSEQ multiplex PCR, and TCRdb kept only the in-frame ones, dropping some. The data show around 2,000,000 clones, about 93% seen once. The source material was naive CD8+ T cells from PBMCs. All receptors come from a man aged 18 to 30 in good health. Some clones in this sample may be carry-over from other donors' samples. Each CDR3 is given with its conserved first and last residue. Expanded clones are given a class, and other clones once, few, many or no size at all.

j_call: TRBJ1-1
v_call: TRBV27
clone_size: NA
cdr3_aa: CASSLSIGKRTEAFF

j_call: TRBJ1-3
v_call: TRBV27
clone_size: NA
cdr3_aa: CASSSDGGLRNTIYF

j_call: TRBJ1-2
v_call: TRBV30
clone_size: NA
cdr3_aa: CAWSGDPGQSFGITF

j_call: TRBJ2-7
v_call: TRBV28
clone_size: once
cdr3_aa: CASSPNPRLASYEQYF

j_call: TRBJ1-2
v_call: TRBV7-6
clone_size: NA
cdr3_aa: CASSRGQGADGYTF

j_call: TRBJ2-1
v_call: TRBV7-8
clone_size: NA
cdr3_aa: CASSLLRRTSGTDEQFF

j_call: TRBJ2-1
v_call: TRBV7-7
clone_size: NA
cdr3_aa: CASSISGAAKNEQFF

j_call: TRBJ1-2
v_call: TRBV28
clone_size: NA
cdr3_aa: CASSFQGAFGYTF

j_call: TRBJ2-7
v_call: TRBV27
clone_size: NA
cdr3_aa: CASSGLAGPREQYF

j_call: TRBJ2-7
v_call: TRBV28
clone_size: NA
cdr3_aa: CASSHSGRNEQYF

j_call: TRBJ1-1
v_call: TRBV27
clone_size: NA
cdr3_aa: CASSPLLSGTEAFF

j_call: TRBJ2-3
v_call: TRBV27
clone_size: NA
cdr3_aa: CASSESPWGSGTDTQYF

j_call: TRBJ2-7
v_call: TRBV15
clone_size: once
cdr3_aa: CATSSVGPSGEQYF

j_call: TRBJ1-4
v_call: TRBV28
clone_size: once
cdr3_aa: CASSLVQLGSATNEKLFF

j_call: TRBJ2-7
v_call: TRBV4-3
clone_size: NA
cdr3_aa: CASSQSPSGQGFHEQYF

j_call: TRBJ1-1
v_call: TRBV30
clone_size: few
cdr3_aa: CAWALGRLNTEAFF

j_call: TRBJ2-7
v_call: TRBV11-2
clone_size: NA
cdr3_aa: CASSLGLAGGRYEQYF

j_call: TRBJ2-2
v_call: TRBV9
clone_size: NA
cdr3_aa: CASSITGTSTGELFF

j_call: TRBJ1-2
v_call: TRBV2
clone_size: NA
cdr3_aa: CASRPSSGTNYGYTF

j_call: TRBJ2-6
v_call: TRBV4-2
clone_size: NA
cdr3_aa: CASSPPGGGAGANVLTF

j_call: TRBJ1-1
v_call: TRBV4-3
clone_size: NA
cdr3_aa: CASSQDPRGGSAEAFF

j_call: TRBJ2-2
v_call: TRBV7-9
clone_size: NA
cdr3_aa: CASSLSLTGELFF

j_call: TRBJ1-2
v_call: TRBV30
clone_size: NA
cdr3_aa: CACMSGSEHGYGYTF

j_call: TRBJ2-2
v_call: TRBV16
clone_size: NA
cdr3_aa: CASSQSPDTGELFF

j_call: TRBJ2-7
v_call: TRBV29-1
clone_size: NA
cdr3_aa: CSVEVSDRGYEQYF

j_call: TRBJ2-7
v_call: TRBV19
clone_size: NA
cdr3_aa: CASRGLAGALQYF

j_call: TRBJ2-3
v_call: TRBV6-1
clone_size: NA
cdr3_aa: CASSVSRDRVTDTQYF

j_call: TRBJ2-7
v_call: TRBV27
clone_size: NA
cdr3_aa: CASSLSYYHEQYF

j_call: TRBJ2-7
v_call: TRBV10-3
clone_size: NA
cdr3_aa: CAIKSPSGPYEQYF

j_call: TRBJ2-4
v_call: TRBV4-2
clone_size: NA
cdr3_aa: CASSLGSIQYF

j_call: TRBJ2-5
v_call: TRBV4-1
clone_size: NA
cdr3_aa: CASSQEGGGRGVETQYF

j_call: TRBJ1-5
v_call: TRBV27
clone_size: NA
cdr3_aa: CASSPTGPLQPQHF

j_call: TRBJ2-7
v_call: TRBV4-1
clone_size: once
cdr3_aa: CASSQAGVGYEQYF

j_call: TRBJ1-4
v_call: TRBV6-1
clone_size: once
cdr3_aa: CASKPGAADNEKLFF

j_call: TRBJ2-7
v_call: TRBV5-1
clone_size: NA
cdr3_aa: CASSSESSPLYEQYF

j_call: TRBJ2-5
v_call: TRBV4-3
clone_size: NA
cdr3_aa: CASSQGGLAGGETQYF

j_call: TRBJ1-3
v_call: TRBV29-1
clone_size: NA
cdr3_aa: CSVVGSFGNTIYF

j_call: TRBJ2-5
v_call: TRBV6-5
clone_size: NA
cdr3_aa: CASSSPREGEETQYF

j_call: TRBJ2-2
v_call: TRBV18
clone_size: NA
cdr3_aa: CASSSSYRGGMDTGELFF

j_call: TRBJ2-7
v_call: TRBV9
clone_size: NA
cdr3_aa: CASSEGEGWPYEQYF

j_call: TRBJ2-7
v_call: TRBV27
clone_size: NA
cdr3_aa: CASSLHRGGPAYEQYF

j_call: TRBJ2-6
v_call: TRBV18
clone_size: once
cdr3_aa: CASSPREGDSLSGANVLTF

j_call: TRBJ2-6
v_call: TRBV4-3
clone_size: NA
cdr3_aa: CASSQDRQLRSGANVLTF

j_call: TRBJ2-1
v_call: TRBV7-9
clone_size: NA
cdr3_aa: CASSSGTGGTYNEQFF

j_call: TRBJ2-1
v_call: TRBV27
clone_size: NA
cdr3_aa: CASRGAGSYNEQFF

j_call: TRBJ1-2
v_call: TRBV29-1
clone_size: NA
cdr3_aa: CSVEVRQGRTF

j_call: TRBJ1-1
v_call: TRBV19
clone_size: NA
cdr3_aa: CASRTGPNTEAFF

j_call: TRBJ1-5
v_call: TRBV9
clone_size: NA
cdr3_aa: CASSVNSNQPQHF

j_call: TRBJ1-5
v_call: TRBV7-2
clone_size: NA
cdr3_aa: CASSPGQSSNQPQHF

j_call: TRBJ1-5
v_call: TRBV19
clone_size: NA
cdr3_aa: CASSDRDRVDQPQHF

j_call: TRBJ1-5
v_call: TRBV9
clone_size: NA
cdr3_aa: CASSATSNQPQHF

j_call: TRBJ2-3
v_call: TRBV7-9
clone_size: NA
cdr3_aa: CASSPGRHRADTQYF

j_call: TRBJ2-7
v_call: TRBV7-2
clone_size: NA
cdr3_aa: CASSLTGTAFEQYF

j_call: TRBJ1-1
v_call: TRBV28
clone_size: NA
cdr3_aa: CATRRGQGANTEAFF